The 3 T cell receptor beta chains in this list originate from one sample, sequenced in a study of shared T cell receptors in the human thymus. The assay was immunoSEQ multiplex PCR, and TCRdb's table has in-frame clones only and misses some. There are over 350,000 clones in the sample; about 95% occur only once, and roughly 0.021% lies in the top ten. The sample taken for sequencing was thymocytes. These receptors originate from a human donor.

This clone was observed a single time. CDR3 amino acids: CSVGQGIGYEQYF. Here the CDR3 DNA reads TGCAGCGTTGGGCAGGGGATCGGCTACGAGCAGTACTTC. The genes are TRBV29-1 and TRBJ2-7; TRBD1 might be the D (6 bases). V was trimmed by 4 bases and J by 3 bases, leaving 13 bases between them. CDR1 and CDR2 from the germline V gene are SQVTM and ANQGSEA. CDR3 length: 13 amino acids.

The chain employs TRBV4-1 and TRBJ1-5, with D possibly matching TRBD1 (6 bases). CDR3 size: 17 residues. The V gene lost 0 bases and the J gene lost 4 bases, with 16 bases spanning the gap. CDR1 and CDR2 (germline): MGHRA, YSYEKL. The CDR3 reads CASSQDIIGDNNQPQHF. CDR3 nucleotide sequence: TGCGCCAGCAGCCAAGATATAATAGGGGACAATAATCAGCCCCAGCATTTT.

The chain uses TRBV5-1 and TRBJ2-7, with 9 bases fitting TRBD2. The V segment lost 0 bases and the J segment 3 bases; nucleotides outside the gene matches: 19. This CDR3 has 20 amino acids. Germline V lookup: CDR1 SGHRS, CDR2 YFSETQ. In DNA, the CDR3 is TGCGCCAGCAGCTTGGGACAGCCTACTCTCGAGACTAGCGGAGACTACGAGCAGTACTTC. It encodes CASSLGQPTLETSGDYEQYF.